This passage covers 26 T cell receptor beta chains from one sample sequenced in a study of blood T cells in healthy people across ages. The second PCR ran about 6 to 11 cycles with a sample-barcoded 5' primer and J-beta primers. TCRdb used MiXCR to reprocess the 5' RACE reads, holding one entry per CDR3 protein. The table lists fewer than 1,200,000 distinct CDR3 sequences, under 30% of them singletons. The same sample was also studied in work on T cells of mothers and their children.

The sequenced sample consisted of blood. The receptors were sampled from a girl aged 2 to 10 in good health.

This clonotype was seen more than once but under ten times. The chain is built from TRBV4-3 and TRBJ1-2; the match to TRBD1 covers 9 bases. Trimming at V came to 3 bases and at J to 6 bases, leaving 8 bases not matched to a gene. The CDR3 spans 15 residues. CDR1 is LGHNA, CDR2 YSLEER, per germline. The CDR3 loop is CASSQDRTGADGYTF. CDR3 coding DNA: TGCGCCAGCAGCCAGGATAGGACAGGGGCCGATGGCTACACCTTC.

The chain uses TRBV7-8 and TRBJ2-1, with D possibly matching TRBD1 (6 bases). The CDR3 length is 16 residues. Germline loops: CDR1 SGHVS, CDR2 FQNEAQ. V was cut by 5 bases and J by 0 bases, with 14 bases left in between. CDR3 sequence reads: CASSRSTGPSYNEQFF. The CDR3 DNA sequence: TGTGCCAGCAGCCGATCAACAGGGCCCTCCTACAATGAGCAGTTCTTC.

This clonotype was seen only a few times. This chain joins TRBV28 and TRBJ2-1; 7 bases are a match to TRBD2. This CDR3 spans 17 amino acids. Germline V lookup: CDR1 MDHEN, CDR2 SYDVKM. Trimming at V came to 4 bases and at J to 4 bases, leaving 13 bases not matched to a gene. In nucleotides, the CDR3 is TGTGCCAGCAGTTCCCTGAGTTCGAGCGGGGTTTACAATGAGCAGTTCTTC. Protein sequence: CASSSLSSSGVYNEQFF.

V gene TRBV25-1 combines with J gene TRBJ2-7; 9 bases match TRBD2. This CDR3 is built from 16 residues. Germline CDR1 reads MGHDK; CDR2 reads SYGVNS. The V segment lost 2 bases and the J segment 5 bases; nucleotides outside the gene matches: 10. The CDR3 DNA is TGTGCCAGCAGTGAACTCGGGGCGGGAGGGCCTCACGAGCAGTACTTC. Its protein product is CASSELGAGGPHEQYF.

The gene calls are TRBV20-1 and TRBJ2-1; the D gene could be TRBD1 or TRBD2 (5 bases each). V was trimmed by 6 bases and J by 1 base, leaving 13 bases between them. Germline CDR1 reads DFQATT; CDR2 reads SNEGSKA (reference sequence). The CDR3 has 14 amino acids. The CDR3 DNA reads TGCAGTGCGCCGAGGGACGGATCCTACAATGAGCAGTTCTTC. It yields the protein CSAPRDGSYNEQFF.

This clonotype has a handful of counts. The chain links TRBV19 to TRBJ2-6, with D unclear. Germline CDR1 and CDR2: LNHDA and SQIVND (reference sequence). The length of the CDR3 is 15 residues. V shed 3 bases and J shed 1 base, with 7 bases lying between them. This CDR3 reads CASSIEDSGANVLTF. The CDR3 coding sequence is TGTGCCAGTAGTATTGAAGATTCTGGGGCCAACGTCCTGACTTTC.

This rearrangement joins TRBV3-1 to TRBJ2-5, with D perhaps matching TRBD1 (6 bases). Looked up from germline, CDR1 is LGHDT and CDR2 is YNNKEL (reference sequence). The CDR3 totals 16 residues. V was shortened by 0 bases and J by 2 bases, with 13 bases between the two germline ends. For the CDR3, the DNA is TGTGCCAGCAGCCAAGATACCGGGACATTTCAAGAGACCCAGTACTTC. As protein: CASSQDTGTFQETQYF.

This rearrangement joins TRBV5-1 to TRBJ2-3, with D perhaps assigned TRBD1 or TRBD2 (6 bases each). Germline lookup yields CDR1 SGHRS and CDR2 YFSETQ. Trimming pared 4 bases from V and 2 bases from J, leaving 11 bases between. CDR3 length equals 14 residues. In DNA, the CDR3 is TGCGCCAGCAGCCCGGGGGCATTCACAGATACGCAGTATTTT. Translating gives CASSPGAFTDTQYF.

The V and J genes are TRBV28 and TRBJ2-5, with unresolved D. The J call is doubtful: the DNA matches TRBJ2-7 better. Germline V gene sequence: CDR1 MDHEN, CDR2 SYDVKM. This CDR3 is built from 14 residues. CDR3 sequence (DNA): TGTGCCAGCAGCCCAATGGGCGGCTCCTACGAGCAGTACTTC. It specifies CASSPMGGSYEQYF.

This clonotype has a count of ten or more. The chain links TRBV2 to TRBJ2-1, with 9 bases aligning to TRBD2. Germline V gene sequence: CDR1 SNHLY, CDR2 FYNNEI. This CDR3 spans 15 amino acids. V was pared by 7 bases and J by 10 bases, with 14 bases of the junction left unmatched. The CDR3 nucleotides are TGTGCCAGCAACACTGGGATGCGGGAGGGCCGGGAGCAGTTCTTC. This gives the protein CASNTGMREGREQFF. Complete variable domain (other parts from reference TRBV2 and TRBJ2-1): EPEVTQTPSHQVTQMGQEVILRCVPISNHLYFYWYRQILGQKVEFLVSFYNNEISEKSEIFDDQFSVERPDGSNFTLKIRSTKLEDSAMYFCASNTGMREGREQFFGPGTRLTVL.

The rearrangement joins TRBV10-3 to TRBJ2-6, with D uncertain. Trimming pared 3 bases from V and 0 bases from J, leaving 12 bases between. The CDR3 is 17 amino acids. CDR1 ENHRY and CDR2 SYGVKD come from the germline V gene. The CDR3 bases are TGTGCCATCAGTGAAGTGGGCCTTACCTCTGGGGCCAACGTCCTGACTTTC. Translation gives CAISEVGLTSGANVLTF.

The chain is built from TRBV27 and TRBJ2-3, with 7 bases lining up with TRBD2. Germline values: CDR1 MNHEY, CDR2 SMNVEV (reference sequence). V shed 5 bases, J shed 0 bases, and the junction held 5 bases outside the gene matches. The CDR3 is made up of 15 amino acids. The CDR3 DNA reads as TGTGCCAGCAGTAGCGGGACTATGAGCACAGATACGCAGTATTTT. Translation: CASSSGTMSTDTQYF.

The chain has TRBV28 and TRBJ1-6, with D maybe TRBD1 (5 bases). Trimming stripped 2 bases from V and 0 bases from J, with 8 bases between. The CDR3 spans 16 residues. Germline assignment: CDR1 MDHEN and CDR2 SYDVKM. CDR3 sequence (DNA): TGTGCCAGCAGTTTACGCAGGGTCTCCTATAATTCACCCCTCCACTTT. Protein sequence: CASSLRRVSYNSPLHF. The variable domain in full, with the rest retrieved from reference TRBV28 and TRBJ1-6, is DVKVTQSSRYLVKRTGEKVFLECVQDMDHENMFWYRQDPGLGLRLIYFSYDVKMKEKGDIPEGYSVSREKKERFSLILESASTNQTSMYLCASSLRRVSYNSPLHFGNGTRLTVT.

V usage is TRBV5-4 and J usage is TRBJ2-5; 13 nucleotides agree with TRBD2. V lost 5 bases and J lost 5; bases outside the gene matches: 12. The CDR3 sequence is 17 residues long. Germline V CDR1 and CDR2: SGHNT, YYREEE (reference sequence). The CDR3 loop reads CASSSRTSGGEWETQYF. The CDR3 bases are TGTGCCAGCAGTTCTCGGACTAGCGGGGGCGAGTGGGAGACCCAGTACTTC.

This clonotype came up many times. V usage is TRBV7-2 and J usage is TRBJ1-2; TRBD1 matches at 7 bases. The CDR3 contains 14 residues. The V and J ends lost 4 bases and 5 bases, in that order; junction bases with no gene match: 7. Germline CDR1 and CDR2: SGHTA and FQGNSA. In DNA, the CDR3 is TGTGCCAGCAGCTCCGGGACAGCCTCTTATGGCTACACCTTC. Translation gives CASSSGTASYGYTF. Full variable domain (remainder filled in from reference TRBV7-2 and TRBJ1-2): GAGVSQSPSNKVTEKGKDVELRCDPISGHTALYWYRQSLGQGLEFLIYFQGNSAPDKSGLPSDRFSAERTGGSVSTLTIQRTQQEDSAVYLCASSSGTASYGYTFGSGTRLTVV.

A few counts support this clonotype. The J gene is TRBJ2-5, the V gene TRBV25-1; perhaps TRBD2 as D (6 bases). Germline CDR1 MGHDK, CDR2 SYGVNS. V was cut by 1 base and J by 7 bases, with 16 bases left in between. This CDR3 spans 15 amino acids. DNA for the CDR3: TGTGCCAGCAGTGAATGGGGCGGGACGCAGGTGACCCAGTACTTC. Translated: CASSEWGGTQVTQYF.

This chain links TRBV4-1 with TRBJ2-1; 11 bases agree with TRBD2. Per the germline V gene, CDR1 is MGHRA and CDR2 is YSYEKL. The CDR3 is 16 residues long. Trimming at V came to 1 base and at J to 9 bases, leaving 8 bases not matched to a gene. This CDR3 is CASSQVGSGRASEQFF. CDR3 nucleotide sequence: TGCGCCAGCAGCCAAGTCGGTAGCGGGAGGGCTAGTGAGCAGTTCTTC.

The chain employs TRBV6-1 and TRBJ2-5, with 10 bases fitting TRBD1. The CDR3 has 16 amino acids. Germline V gives CDR1 MNHNS, CDR2 SASEGT. J lost 5 bases, V lost 2 bases, and 8 bases had no gene match. The CDR3 is CASSEPGQGSGETQYF. CDR3 in DNA: TGTGCCAGCAGTGAACCGGGACAGGGGTCGGGGGAGACCCAGTACTTC.

This clonotype was counted many times. V usage is TRBV12-3 or TRBV12-4 and J usage is TRBJ1-2; D is unclear. CDR3 length: 19 amino acids. Trimming removed 5 bases from V and 2 bases from J, with 27 bases in between. The CDR3 region has the DNA TGTGCCAGCAGTCCCGCACTGTTGCGACCGGGTCCCGAGAACTATGGCTACACCTTC. This sequence encodes CASSPALLRPGPENYGYTF.

This clonotype has only a few counts. The CDR3 sequence: CASSLGAAGVGETQYF. In DNA form, the CDR3 reads TGCGCCAGCAGCCTCGGAGCGGCAGGGGTGGGAGAGACCCAGTACTTC. The rearrangement links TRBV4-3 to TRBJ2-5; TRBD1 is a possible D gene (6 bases). V was cut by 4 bases and J by 4 bases, with 19 bases left in between. Germline assignment: CDR1 LGHNA and CDR2 YSLEER. This CDR3 region has 16 residues.

The chain uses TRBV4-2 and TRBJ2-1; tentatively, D is TRBD2 (6 bases). V was shortened by 9 bases and J by 3 bases, with 9 bases between the two germline ends. The germline V gene has CDR1 LGHNA and CDR2 YNFKEQ. The CDR3 is 12 residues long. CDR3 region: CASKTSYNEQFF. The CDR3 coding sequence is TGTGCCAGTAAGACTAGCTACAATGAGCAGTTCTTC.

This chain links TRBV20-1 with TRBJ2-5; either TRBD1 or TRBD2 may supply D (6 bases each). The CDR3 loop spans 14 amino acids. Germline V gene data show CDR1 as DFQATT and CDR2 as SNEGSKA (reference sequence). V lost 5 bases and J 5 bases, leaving 18 bases between the germline ends. CDR3 region: CSAQPPLGGETQYF. The DNA of the CDR3 is TGCAGTGCTCAGCCCCCCCTAGGGGGGGAGACCCAGTACTTC.

This clonotype was picked up one time. The J gene is TRBJ1-1, the V gene TRBV12-3 or TRBV12-4, with D perhaps TRBD1 (6 bases). CDR3 size: 12 residues. V was trimmed by 6 bases and J by 7 bases, leaving 12 bases between them. CDR3 residues: CASSTGRVEAFF. The CDR3, as DNA: TGTGCCAGCAGCACAGGGAGAGTTGAAGCTTTCTTT.

The chain couples TRBV12-3 or TRBV12-4 to TRBJ2-7, with 9 bases fitting TRBD1. J gave up 3 bases and V 5 bases, and 8 bases lay outside the gene matches. The CDR3 is 15 residues long. The CDR3 region has the DNA TGTGCCAGCAGTCCCCTCGGGACAGGGATCTACGAGCAGTACTTC. Its protein product is CASSPLGTGIYEQYF.

The chain carries TRBV7-2 and TRBJ2-5; D perhaps matches TRBD1 (6 bases). CDR1 is SGHTA, CDR2 FQGNSA, per germline. The CDR3 contains 13 residues. Trimming stripped 7 bases from V and 5 bases from J, with 14 bases between. The CDR3 loop reads CASIRQGLETQYF. CDR3 in DNA: TGTGCCAGCATCCGTCAGGGGCTGGAGACCCAGTACTTC.

This clonotype was detected a few times. The chain joins TRBV20-1 to TRBJ2-7; D may be TRBD2 (6 bases). This CDR3 region has 15 residues. In germline, CDR1 is DFQATT, CDR2 SNEGSKA (reference sequence). Trimming removed 0 bases at V and 2 bases at J, with 14 bases between. This chain's CDR3 is CSARDPGGITYEQYF. CDR3 DNA sequence: TGCAGTGCTAGAGATCCGGGCGGGATAACCTACGAGCAGTACTTC.